This passage covers 21 T cell receptor beta chains from one sample sequenced in a study of T cell changes during pregnancy in multiple sclerosis. Assay used: immunoSEQ multiplex PCR; TCRdb lists only in-frame clones, some missing. Of tens of thousands of clones in the sample, roughly nine tenths were seen once. Source: peripheral blood, taken in the third trimester of pregnancy. These receptors were obtained from a female donor in good health, enrolled as a control in a pregnancy study.

The chain joins TRBV6-1 to TRBJ1-5; 7 bases map to TRBD1. Germline V lookup: CDR1 MNHNS, CDR2 SASEGT. The CDR3 totals 15 residues. V lost 0 bases to trimming and J lost 8 bases; unmatched junction nucleotides: 7. The CDR3 loop is CASSEADRVREPQHF. DNA for the CDR3: TGTGCCAGCAGTGAAGCCGACAGGGTTCGGGAGCCCCAGCATTTT.

This chain connects TRBV4-1 to TRBJ1-2; D perhaps matches TRBD1 (5 bases). With 0 bases removed from V and 12 bases from J, the gap between germline ends came to 20 bases. This CDR3 region has 15 residues. Looked up from germline, CDR1 is MGHRA and CDR2 is YSYEKL. In DNA, the CDR3 is TGCGCCAGCAGCCAAGATCGCCAGGGAACCTTGGGGAACACCTTC. Its translation: CASSQDRQGTLGNTF.

This chain uses TRBV6-1 with TRBJ2-2, with 9 bases matching TRBD1. The CDR3 sequence is 15 residues long. CDR1 and CDR2 (germline): MNHNS, SASEGT. V shed 6 bases and J 7 bases; nucleotides not matched to a gene: 9. CDR3 DNA: TGTGCCAGCAGAGGGACGGACAGGGGTGTCGGGGAGCTGTTTTTT. Encoded protein: CASRGTDRGVGELFF.

J is TRBJ2-7 and V is TRBV7-9; 7 bases line up with TRBD1. J gave up 4 bases and V 4 bases, and 7 bases lay outside the gene matches. Germline V CDR1 and CDR2: SEHNR, FQNEAQ (reference sequence). The length of the CDR3 is 14 residues. Here the CDR3 reads CASSSTTGEYEQYF. The CDR3 nucleotides read TGTGCCAGCAGCTCGACTACAGGGGAATACGAGCAGTACTTC.

The chain is built from TRBV11-2 and TRBJ2-1; D remains ambiguous. V dropped 1 base and J dropped 5 bases, with 6 bases sitting between them. The length of the CDR3 is 13 residues. Germline-derived CDR1 and CDR2 are SGHAT and FQNNGV. CDR3 amino acids: CASSLGRNNEQFF. CDR3 nucleotides: TGTGCCAGCAGCTTAGGTAGAAACAATGAGCAGTTCTTC.

Here the CDR3 DNA reads TGTGCCAGCAGTTCTTATACAGGAGGCAATCAGCCCCAGCATTTT. It encodes CASSSYTGGNQPQHF. V gene TRBV27 combines with J gene TRBJ1-5; a weak D match, TRBD1 (5 bases). This CDR3 is built from 15 residues. The V end lost 4 bases, the J end lost 2 bases, and 12 bases lay between the germline ends. CDR1 MNHEY and CDR2 SMNVEV come from the germline V gene (reference sequence).

The V and J genes are TRBV6-5 and TRBJ2-1; the match to TRBD2 covers 11 bases. The junction had 1 base not matched to a gene; V was cut back by 0 bases and J by 6 bases. The CDR3 has 15 residues. Per germline, CDR1 MNHEY and CDR2 SVGAGI. Here the CDR3 reads CASSYSLAGGNEQFF. CDR3 in DNA: TGTGCCAGCAGTTACTCTCTAGCGGGGGGCAATGAGCAGTTCTTC.

Only one count was recorded for this clone. The rearrangement joins TRBV11-2 to TRBJ2-1; perhaps TRBD1 as D (6 bases). Trimming stripped 0 bases from V and 8 bases from J, with 14 bases between. The CDR3 is 15 amino acids. The V gene's germline CDR1 is SGHAT and CDR2 FQNNGV. The CDR3: CASSLDRGKGDEQFF. In nucleotides, the CDR3 is TGTGCCAGCAGCTTAGACAGGGGAAAAGGCGATGAGCAGTTCTTC.

V usage is TRBV5-6 and J usage is TRBJ1-2, with 9 bases fitting TRBD1. The CDR3 is 15 residues long. Germline V gives CDR1 SGHDT, CDR2 YYEEEE. The ends lost 4 bases at V and 8 bases at J; junction bases unmatched: 12. In nucleotides, the CDR3 is TGTGCCAGCAGCGACCGGACAGGGGTTATTAGGGGCTACACCTTC. This translates into CASSDRTGVIRGYTF.

This chain links TRBV5-4 with TRBJ2-1; 13 bases are shared with TRBD2. CDR1 and CDR2 from the germline V gene are SGHNT and YYREEE (reference sequence). The V segment lost 4 bases and the J segment 0 bases; nucleotides outside the gene matches: 4. There are 17 residues in the CDR3. CDR3: CASSPGTSGNSYNEQFF. The CDR3 region has the DNA TGTGCCAGCAGCCCAGGGACTAGCGGGAACTCCTACAATGAGCAGTTCTTC.

The rearrangement joins TRBV6-1 to TRBJ1-3, with a tentative D call TRBD1 (5 bases). Trimming shortened V by 3 bases and J by 0 bases, and 15 bases separated the two germline ends. The length of the CDR3 is 17 residues. Germline values: CDR1 MNHNS, CDR2 SASEGT. CDR3: CASSDSTVFSSGNTIYF. In nucleotides, the CDR3 is TGTGCCAGCAGTGATTCGACAGTATTTAGCTCTGGAAACACCATATATTTT.

The CDR3 DNA follows: TGTGCCATCAGTGATCCCACCCTAGCGGGGACTAGCACAGATACGCAGTATTTT. This encodes CAISDPTLAGTSTDTQYF. The chain couples TRBV10-3 to TRBJ2-3, with 9 positions matching TRBD2. The length of the CDR3 is 18 residues. V lost 3 bases, J lost 0 bases, and 10 bases stayed unmatched. The germline V gene encodes CDR1 ENHRY and CDR2 SYGVKD.

The chain links TRBV5-1 to TRBJ1-1; 8 bases map to TRBD1. The ends lost 0 bases at V and 4 bases at J; junction bases unmatched: 5. Germline-derived CDR1 and CDR2 are SGHRS and YFSETQ. The CDR3 is 15 amino acids. The CDR3 protein is CASSLGTGTGTEAFF. DNA for the CDR3: TGCGCCAGCAGCTTGGGGACAGGGACGGGCACTGAAGCTTTCTTT.

V usage is TRBV28 and J usage is TRBJ1-2; 8 bases are a match to TRBD1. V shed 6 bases, J shed 8 bases, and the junction held 8 bases outside the gene matches. The germline CDR1 and CDR2 sequences are MDHEN and SYDVKM. This CDR3 has 13 residues. CDR3: CASRTGAQRGYTF. The CDR3 nucleotides are TGTGCCAGCAGGACAGGGGCGCAGAGGGGCTACACCTTC.

This clone was picked up a small number of times. The chain has TRBV19 and TRBJ1-5, with a weak D call TRBD1 (5 bases). V gave up 6 bases and J gave up 6 bases, with 15 bases separating them. CDR1 is LNHDA, CDR2 SQIVND, per germline (reference sequence). The CDR3 is made up of 14 amino acids. CDR3 in amino acids: CASSVQGLGQPQHF. For the CDR3, the DNA is TGTGCCAGTAGCGTCCAGGGTTTGGGTCAGCCCCAGCATTTT.

The gene calls are TRBV15 and TRBJ2-7; D may be TRBD2 (5 bases). V was shortened by 6 bases and J by 1 base, with 10 bases between the two germline ends. This CDR3 has 13 amino acids. The V gene's germline CDR1 is LNHNV and CDR2 YYDKDF (reference sequence). The CDR3 nucleotides read TGTGCCACCAGGGGAGTCTTATCCTACGAGCAGTACTTC. As protein: CATRGVLSYEQYF.

The chain carries TRBV7-2 and TRBJ2-7, with 9 bases identical to TRBD1. The CDR3 covers 14 residues. The germline CDR1 and CDR2 sequences are SGHTA and FQGNSA. V shed 5 bases, J shed 3 bases, and the junction held 5 bases outside the gene matches. The CDR3 region is CASSRGQGFYEQYF. CDR3 coding DNA: TGTGCCAGCAGCCGGGGACAGGGCTTCTACGAGCAGTACTTC.

The V gene is TRBV5-4, the J gene TRBJ2-7; 7 nucleotides match TRBD2. The CDR3 is made up of 13 amino acids. V lost 0 bases, J lost 4 bases, and 1 base stayed unmatched. CDR1 is SGHNT and CDR2 is YYREEE in the germline V gene (reference sequence). The CDR3 reads CASSLGGGYEQYF. CDR3 sequence (DNA): TGTGCCAGCAGCTTGGGGGGGGGTTACGAGCAGTACTTC.

The chain recombines TRBV30 with TRBJ2-7, with a weak D call TRBD2 (6 bases). The CDR3 sequence is 15 residues long. V lost 6 bases and J 5 bases, leaving 23 bases between the germline ends. Germline V gene sequence: CDR1 GTSNPN, CDR2 SVGIG (reference sequence). This CDR3 is CACIPGTSTRNEQYF. The CDR3 nucleotides are TGTGCCTGTATTCCCGGGACTTCTACACGGAACGAGCAGTACTTC.

V and J are TRBV27 and TRBJ1-1; 8 positions match TRBD1. V lost 6 bases to trimming and J lost 1 base; unmatched junction nucleotides: 4. CDR3 length: 14 residues. Per germline, CDR1 MNHEY and CDR2 SMNVEV (reference sequence). Here the CDR3 reads CASSPGQANTEAFF. The CDR3 bases are TGTGCCAGCAGCCCGGGACAGGCGAACACTGAAGCTTTCTTT.

This chain uses TRBV9 with TRBJ2-1; 11 bases agree with TRBD2. Germline V gene sequence: CDR1 SGDLS, CDR2 YYNGEE. CDR3 length: 16 residues. Trimming cost V 2 bases and J 2 bases; bases outside gene matches: 3. CDR3 DNA sequence: TGTGCCAGCAGCGTTTTAGCGGGAGGGCCCTACAATGAGCAGTTCTTC. Translating it yields CASSVLAGGPYNEQFF. The full variable domain, its missing parts supplied by reference TRBV9 and TRBJ2-1, is DSGVTQTPKHLITATGQRVTLRCSPRSGDLSVYWYQQSLDQGLQFLIQYYNGEERAKGNILERFSAQQFPDLHSELNLSSLELGDSALYFCASSVLAGGPYNEQFFGPGTRLTVL.